The rows below give T cell receptor beta chains drawn from one sample of a study of T cells after yellow fever vaccination. From the 5' RACE reads, TCRdb called clonotypes with MiXCR, one entry per CDR3 protein. The sample yields around 600,000 distinct CDR3 sequences, approximately 13% seen once. This specimen was PBMCs, taken on the day of the yellow fever booster vaccination. These receptor sequences come from a man aged 30-40 years who received the YFV17D yellow fever vaccine. Both conserved end residues are part of each CDR3. A D gene is named only where the DNA matches it firmly. Rows may omit the clone size; those that give it use once, few, many or a size class.

j_call clone_size v_call d_call cdr3_aa cdr3_nt
TRBJ2-7 NA TRBV7-9 TRBD2 CASSSSGRTAYEQYF TGTGCCAGCAGCTCTAGCGGGAGGACGGCCTACGAGCAGTACTTC
TRBJ2-1 many TRBV6-5 NA CASSFTGDYNEQFF TGTGCCAGCAGTTTCACGGGTGACTACAATGAGCAGTTCTTC
TRBJ2-7 few TRBV6-2/TRBV6-3 TRBD1 CASSHGQVLYEQYF TGTGCCAGCAGCCACGGACAGGTGCTCTACGAGCAGTACTTC
TRBJ2-5 NA TRBV6-2/TRBV6-3 TRBD2 CASSYLGLAEETQYF TGTGCCAGCAGTTACTTGGGACTAGCGGAAGAGACCCAGTACTTC
TRBJ2-2 few TRBV7-8 TRBD2 CASSLGLAGIGELFF TGTGCCAGCAGCTTAGGGCTAGCGGGGATCGGGGAGCTGTTTTTT
TRBJ2-1 many TRBV9 NA CASSAHPVPNEQFF TGTGCCAGCAGCGCTCACCCAGTGCCCAATGAGCAGTTCTTC
TRBJ2-1 NA TRBV7-2 NA CASTTWGAYNEQFF TGTGCCAGCACCACGTGGGGGGCCTACAATGAGCAGTTCTTC
TRBJ2-3 NA TRBV6-2/TRBV6-3 TRBD1 CASTTDRVGYTQYF TGTGCCAGCACAACGGACAGGGTGGGTTATACGCAGTATTTT
TRBJ1-5 few TRBV27 TRBD1 CASSSGQGGIYSNQPQHF TGTGCCAGCAGTTCAGGACAGGGGGGGATTTATAGCAATCAGCCCCAGCATTTT
TRBJ2-1 few TRBV4-2 TRBD1 CASSPYSPRQGVEQFF TGTGCCAGCAGCCCCTATTCCCCTAGACAGGGTGTAGAGCAGTTCTTC
TRBJ1-2 NA TRBV7-9 NA CASTTGGDLERYGYTF TGTGCCAGCACGACGGGGGGGGACCTCGAGAGGTATGGCTACACCTTC
TRBJ2-2 few TRBV5-8 NA CASSLGGTTGELFF TGTGCCAGCAGCTTGGGGGGGACCACCGGGGAGCTGTTTTTT
TRBJ2-3 many TRBV15 NA CATSEGGGTDTQYF TGTGCCACCAGCGAAGGGGGTGGAACAGATACGCAGTATTTT
TRBJ2-7 NA TRBV18 NA CASSPHPEYEQYF TGTGCCAGCTCACCGCACCCTGAGTACGAGCAGTACTTC
TRBJ2-1 NA TRBV20-1 NA CSARRAGTEQFF TGCAGTGCTAGACGAGCAGGGACTGAGCAGTTCTTC
TRBJ2-1 NA TRBV6-4 NA CASSPGPSSYNEPFF TGTGCCAGCAGCCCCGGGCCAAGCTCCTACAATGAGCCGTTCTTC